The clone carrying this T cell receptor beta chain was counted a few times. These data come from a study of blood T cell repertoires in COVID-19. Authors' analysis steps: Scientists estimated how many nucleated cells there were by amplifying reference gene primers. Sequencing used immunoSEQ multiplex PCR; TCRdb keeps in-frame clones, though not all of them. V, J and clone size were drawn from that table, and D and trimming were deduced from the DNA. The sample contains about 58,000 clones, more than 85% of which appear only once. J lost 6 bases, V lost 2 bases, and 6 bases had no gene match. This CDR3 contains 14 residues. Germline lookup yields CDR1 SGHRS and CDR2 YFSETQ.

The chain carries TRBV5-1 and TRBJ2-7, with TRBD2 identical over 9 bases. This TCR was recovered from a woman aged 70-85 years with active COVID-19. The sequenced sample consisted of peripheral blood. In nucleotides, the CDR3 is TGCGCCAGCAGCTTAGTAGCGGGAGAAGCCGAGCAGTACTTC. As protein: CASSLVAGEAEQYF.